Detailed here is one TCR beta chain. What this receptor recognizes is not known. The input lacks base qualities; no much larger clone sits a single base away. Healthy HIV-negative adults with no recently reported acute infections or vaccinations were included as donors. All donors were Caucasian adults living in Nashville, Tennessee, USA. In the unsorted samples, some 100 million PBMCs were counted, and genomic DNA was extracted using the QIAamp DNA Blood Mini kit. Blood was collected by leukapheresis, and PBMCs were isolated by Ficoll-Histopaque density gradient centrifugation and then cryopreserved in liquid nitrogen vapor phase. TCR CDR3 regions were amplified from genomic DNA by multiplex PCR using the deep immunoSEQ assay. Extracted genomic DNA from each cell subset was distributed evenly across all wells of several immunoSEQ 96-well plates, and each plate was treated as a replicate. For unsorted PBMC, each replicate PCR was loaded with about 270 ng genomic DNA, equivalent to roughly 33,000 T cell genomes. Ten immunoSEQ deep assay plates were used to sequence the unsorted PBMC genomic DNA. The purified libraries were quantified using a Qubit 3.0 fluorometer, sized with a Bioanalyzer 2100, and then quantified again using the KAPA Library Quantification kit. Every immunoSEQ 96-well plate was sequenced on a separate single-read 150-cycle Illumina NextSeq 550 flow cell. As for the original processing: The immunoSEQ output contained only junctional sequences without quality scores, so filtering could not match that applied to full-length reads. To assign V/J genes and CDR3, sequences were annotated using PyIR, a Python wrapper for IgBLAST v1.9, with IMGT germline references. Reads were filtered out if the reads had weak V/J assignments (E-value above 1e-6), no CDR3, stop codons, out-of-frame junctions, or ambiguous translated residues. V3J clonotypes were defined as sequences sharing the same inferred V gene, J gene, and CDR3 amino acid sequence. To compute the percentage overlap between repertoires, the number of shared unique clonotypes was divided by the size of the smaller repertoire. Repertoire richness was assessed with RTK rarefaction, the Chao1 estimator, and Recon v2.1 estimates of unobserved clonotypes. TCRdb mirrors the immuneACCESS table, restricted to in-frame sequences. Some clones are absent from its copies; in checked studies, under half trace to an unresolved V gene, and the reason for the others is unknown. That table furnishes V, J and clone size, whereas the DNA furnished D and trimming. This sample lists roughly 500,000 clones; around 74% were detected once. The leading ten clones occupy over 10% of the sample.

This sample was taken from a study of shared clonotypes between healthy human individuals (dated by TCRdb to 2019 to 2021). Background for the entire study: The cohort included three men and a couple of women between 18 and 49 years of age. To estimate repertoire size and how much clonotypes are shared between individuals, the study performed deep sequencing of blood TCR repertoires from a few healthy adults. To increase sequencing depth and limit assay-specific biases, TCR repertoire library preparation and sequencing were carried out by different laboratories using diverse techniques. Each donor's leukapheresis produced roughly between roughly 0.94 and 9.5 billion PBMCs. Results the study describes overall, beyond this receptor: The genetic and exposure-history diversity represented was limited by the small number of donors. Pairwise subsampling indicated that sequencing depth was expected to affect the degree of clonotype sharing among donors. Only blood was sampled, and tissue TCR repertoires likely differ from those in blood.

Reading the germline V gene (reference sequence) gives CDR1 MNHNY and CDR2 SVGAGI. Deletion took 2 bases off V and 2 bases off J, with a span of 15 bases between the germline ends. From its cysteine to its phenylalanine, the CDR3 spans 16 amino acids. The CDR3 DNA has 48 bases and is translated from base 1. Sequenced: PBMCs. The chain uses TRBV6-6 and TRBJ2-5, and possibly TRBD1, on 5 matching bases. This clonotype originated in a woman aged 40 to 50 in good health. Some clones in this sample may be carry-over from other donors' samples. Here the CDR3 is given as CASSYVAGLTQETQYF. The DNA reads TGTGCCAGCAGTTACGTTGCAGGGTTGACACAAGAGACCCAGTACTTC.